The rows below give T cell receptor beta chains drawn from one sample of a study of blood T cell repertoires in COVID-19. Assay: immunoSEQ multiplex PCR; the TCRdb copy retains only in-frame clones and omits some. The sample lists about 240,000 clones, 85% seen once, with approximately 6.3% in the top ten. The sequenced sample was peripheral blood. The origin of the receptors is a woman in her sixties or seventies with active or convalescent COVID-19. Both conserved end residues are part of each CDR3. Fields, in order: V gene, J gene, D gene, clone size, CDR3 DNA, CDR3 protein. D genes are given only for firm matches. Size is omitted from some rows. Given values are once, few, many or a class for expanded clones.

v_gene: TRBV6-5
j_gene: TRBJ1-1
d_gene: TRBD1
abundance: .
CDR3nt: TGTGCCAGCAGTACCGCAGGGGGAGTGACTGAAGCTTTCTTT
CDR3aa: CASSTAGGVTEAFF

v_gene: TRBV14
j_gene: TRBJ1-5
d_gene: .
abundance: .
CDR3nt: TGTGCCAGCAGCCAAGAAGGGGCTGGTAGCAATCAGCCCCAGCATTTT
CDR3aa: CASSQEGAGSNQPQHF

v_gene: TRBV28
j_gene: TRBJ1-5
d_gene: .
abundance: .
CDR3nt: TGTGCCAGCAGTCCCCCTTCGGGGGATGGCCAGCCCCAGCATTTT
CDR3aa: CASSPPSGDGQPQHF

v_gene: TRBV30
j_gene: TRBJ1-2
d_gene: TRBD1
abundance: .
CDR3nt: TGTGCCTGGAGAGGGGGACAGGGCATAGGTGGCTACACCTTC
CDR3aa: CAWRGGQGIGGYTF

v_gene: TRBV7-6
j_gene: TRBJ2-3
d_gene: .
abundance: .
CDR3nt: TGTGCCAGCAGCTTCCCCCGGGGAAAGTGGGCAGATACGCAGTATTTT
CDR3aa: CASSFPRGKWADTQYF

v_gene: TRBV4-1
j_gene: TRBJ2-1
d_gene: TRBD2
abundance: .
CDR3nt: TGCGCCAGCAGCCGCGGGACTAGCGGCCTTAATGAGCAGTTCTTC
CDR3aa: CASSRGTSGLNEQFF

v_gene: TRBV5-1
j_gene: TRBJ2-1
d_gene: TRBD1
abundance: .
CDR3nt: TGCGCCAGCAGCTCTGGGCTACAGGGGAGCTCCTACAATGAGCAGTTCTTC
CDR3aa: CASSSGLQGSSYNEQFF

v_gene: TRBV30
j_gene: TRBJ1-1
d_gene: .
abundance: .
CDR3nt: TGTGCCTGGGCTAGGTCCTTCAACACTGAAGCTTTCTTT
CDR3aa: CAWARSFNTEAFF

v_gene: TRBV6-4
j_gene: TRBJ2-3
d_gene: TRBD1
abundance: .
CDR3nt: TGTGCCAGCAGTGGACAGGGTGGGGATACGCAGTATTTT
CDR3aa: CASSGQGGDTQYF

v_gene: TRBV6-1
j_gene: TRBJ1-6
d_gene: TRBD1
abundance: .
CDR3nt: TGTGCCAGCAGTGCCGGAGTCCGGACAGGGAGTTCACCCCTCCACTTT
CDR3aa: CASSAGVRTGSSPLHF

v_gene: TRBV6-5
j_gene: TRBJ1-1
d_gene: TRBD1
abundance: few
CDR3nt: TGTGCCAGCAGTTACGCGGGACAGGAAGCTTTCTTT
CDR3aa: CASSYAGQEAFF

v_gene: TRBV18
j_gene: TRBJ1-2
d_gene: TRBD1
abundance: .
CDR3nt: TGTGCCAGCTCACCAGGACAGGGGCCCTATGGCTACACCTTC
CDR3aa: CASSPGQGPYGYTF

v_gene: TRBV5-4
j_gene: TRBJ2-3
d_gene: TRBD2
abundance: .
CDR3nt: TGTGCCAGCAGCCCCCAACCGGGACTAGCGGCATCAGATACGCAGTATTTT
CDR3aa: CASSPQPGLAASDTQYF

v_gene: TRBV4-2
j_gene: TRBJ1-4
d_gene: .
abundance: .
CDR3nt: TGTGCCAGCAGCCCTAGAGGAGAAGGAACTAATGAAAAACTGTTTTTT
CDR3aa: CASSPRGEGTNEKLFF

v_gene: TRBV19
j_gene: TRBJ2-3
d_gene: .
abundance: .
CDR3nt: TGTGCCAGTAGTCGGACGGGGGATACGCAGTATTTT
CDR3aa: CASSRTGDTQYF

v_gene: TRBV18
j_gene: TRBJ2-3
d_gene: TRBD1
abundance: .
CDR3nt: TGTGCCAGCTCCCCATTTAAGGGGGCGCGCACAGATACGCAGTATTTT
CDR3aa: CASSPFKGARTDTQYF

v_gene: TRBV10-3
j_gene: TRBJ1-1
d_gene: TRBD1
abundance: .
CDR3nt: TGTGCCATCACCCTAAGACAGGGAGACACTGAAGCTTTCTTT
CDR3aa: CAITLRQGDTEAFF

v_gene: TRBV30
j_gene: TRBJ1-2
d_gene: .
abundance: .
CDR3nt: TGTGCCTGGAAGGGGTTCGGCTACACCTTC
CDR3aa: CAWKGFGYTF

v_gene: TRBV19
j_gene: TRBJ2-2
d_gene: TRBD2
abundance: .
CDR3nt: TGTGCCAGCTCCAGCGGGGGGCAGACGAACACCGGGGAGCTGTTTTTT
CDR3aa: CASSSGGQTNTGELFF

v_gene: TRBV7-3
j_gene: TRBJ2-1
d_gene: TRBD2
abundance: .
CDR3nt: TGTGCCAGCAGCCCAAATTTAGCGGGAACTGAGCAGTTCTTC
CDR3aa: CASSPNLAGTEQFF

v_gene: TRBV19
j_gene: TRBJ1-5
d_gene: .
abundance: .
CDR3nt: TGTGCCAGTAGGTCAAGCTACCTAAATCCGCCCCAGCATTTT
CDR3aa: CASRSSYLNPPQHF

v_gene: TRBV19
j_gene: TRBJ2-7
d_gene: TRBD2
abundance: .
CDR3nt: TGTGCCAGTAGTATAGTAGCGGGAGGAGGGGACGAGCAGTACTTC
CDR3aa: CASSIVAGGGDEQYF

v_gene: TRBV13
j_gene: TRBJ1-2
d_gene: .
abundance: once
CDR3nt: TGTGCCAGCAGCTTAGGGACAACGACCTACTATGGCTACACCTTC
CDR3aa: CASSLGTTTYYGYTF

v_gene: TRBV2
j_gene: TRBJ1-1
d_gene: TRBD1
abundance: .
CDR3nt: TGTGCCAGCAGAAAAGGAACCCGACTACAGACAGGGACTGAAGCTTTCTTT
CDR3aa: CASRKGTRLQTGTEAFF

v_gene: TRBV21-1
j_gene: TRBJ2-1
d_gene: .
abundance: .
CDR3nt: TGTGCCAGCAGACACCGGGACAGGGATGATGAGCAGTTCTTC
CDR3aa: CASRHRDRDDEQFF

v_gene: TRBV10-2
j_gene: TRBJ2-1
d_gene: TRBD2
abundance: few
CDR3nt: TGCGCCAGCAGATTTGGACTAGCGGGAGGCACTTACAATGAGCAGTTCTTC
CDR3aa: CASRFGLAGGTYNEQFF

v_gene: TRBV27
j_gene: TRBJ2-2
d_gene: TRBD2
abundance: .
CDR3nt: TGTGCCAGCAAACCGAGGGCTGGACTAGCGTCCGGGGAGCTGTTTTTT
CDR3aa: CASKPRAGLASGELFF

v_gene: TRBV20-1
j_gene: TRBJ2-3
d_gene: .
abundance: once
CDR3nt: TGCAGTGCTGGGGGGACGCAGTATTTT
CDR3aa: CSAGGTQYF

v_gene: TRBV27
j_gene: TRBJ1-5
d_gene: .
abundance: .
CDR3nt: TGTGCCAGCAGTTTATCTCGGAATCAGCCCCAGCATTTT
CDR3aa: CASSLSRNQPQHF

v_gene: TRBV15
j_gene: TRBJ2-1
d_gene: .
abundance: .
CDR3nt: TGTGCCACCAGCAGGAGTGGAGGGTTCGACAATGAGCAGTTCTTC
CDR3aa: CATSRSGGFDNEQFF

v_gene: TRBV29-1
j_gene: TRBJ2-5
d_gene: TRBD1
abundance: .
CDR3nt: TGCAGCGTGGGACAGTTTCAAGAGACCCAGTACTTC
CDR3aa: CSVGQFQETQYF

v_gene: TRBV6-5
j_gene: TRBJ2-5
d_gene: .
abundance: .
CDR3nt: TGTGCCAGCAGTTATATGGAGGTCGGGACCCAGTACTTC
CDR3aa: CASSYMEVGTQYF

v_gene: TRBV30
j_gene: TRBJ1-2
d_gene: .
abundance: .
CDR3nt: TGTGCCTGGAGTGCCGGGTACGCCTATGGCTACACCTTC
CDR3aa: CAWSAGYAYGYTF

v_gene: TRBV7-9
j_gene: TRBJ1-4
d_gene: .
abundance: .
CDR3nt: TGTGCCAGCAGCGGGTTTTCGGGGTCTGAAAAACTGTTTTTT
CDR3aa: CASSGFSGSEKLFF

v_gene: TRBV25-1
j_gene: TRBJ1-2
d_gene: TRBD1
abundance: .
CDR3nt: TGTGCCAGCAGTGTACAGGGGGCGCGAGGCTACACCTTC
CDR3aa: CASSVQGARGYTF

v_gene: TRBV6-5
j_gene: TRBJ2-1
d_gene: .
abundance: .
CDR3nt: TGTGCCAGCGGGAGGTCCCCCTACAATGAGCAGTTCTTC
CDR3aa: CASGRSPYNEQFF

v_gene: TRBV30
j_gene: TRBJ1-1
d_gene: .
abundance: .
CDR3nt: TGTGCCTGGAGTGGCAGGTTCGCTGAAGCTTTCTTT
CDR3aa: CAWSGRFAEAFF

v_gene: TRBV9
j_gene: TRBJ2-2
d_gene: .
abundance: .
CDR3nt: TGTGCCAGCAGCGTAGCTAGCCGCCCACTGACCACCGGGGAGCTGTTTTTT
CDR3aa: CASSVASRPLTTGELFF

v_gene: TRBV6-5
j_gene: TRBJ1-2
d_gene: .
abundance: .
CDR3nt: TGTGCCAGCAGTTACTCGCAGGGGACCTATGGCTACACCTTC
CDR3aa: CASSYSQGTYGYTF

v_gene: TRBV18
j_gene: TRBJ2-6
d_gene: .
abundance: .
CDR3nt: TGTGCCAGCTCACCGACTAGGCCCTCTGGGGCCAACGTCCTGACTTTC
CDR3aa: CASSPTRPSGANVLTF

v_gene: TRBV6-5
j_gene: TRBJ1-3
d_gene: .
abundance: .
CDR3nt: TGTGCCAGCAGCCCCAACCGGGGTGACACCATATATTTT
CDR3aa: CASSPNRGDTIYF

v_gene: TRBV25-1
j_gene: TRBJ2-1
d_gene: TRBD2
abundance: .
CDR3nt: TGTGCCAGCAGTCAGACTAGCGGGGGTAACTACAATGAGCAGTTCTTC
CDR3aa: CASSQTSGGNYNEQFF

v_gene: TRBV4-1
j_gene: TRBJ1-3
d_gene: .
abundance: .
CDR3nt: TGCGCCAGCAGCCAAGAGTGGCTGGGAGTAGCGGGAAACACCATATATTTT
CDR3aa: CASSQEWLGVAGNTIYF

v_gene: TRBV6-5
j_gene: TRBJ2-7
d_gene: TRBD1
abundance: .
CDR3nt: TGTGCCAGCAGTTACTCACAGGGGGCCCTCTACGAGCAGTACTTC
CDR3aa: CASSYSQGALYEQYF

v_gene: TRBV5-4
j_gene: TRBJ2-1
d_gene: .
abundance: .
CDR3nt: TGTGCCAGCAGCTTGGGACCAATCGGGAACAATGAGCAGTTCTTC
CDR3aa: CASSLGPIGNNEQFF

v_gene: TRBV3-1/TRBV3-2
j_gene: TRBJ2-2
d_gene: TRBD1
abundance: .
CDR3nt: TGTGCCAGCAGCCCCGGGACAGGCACCGGGGAGCTGTTTTTT
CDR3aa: CASSPGTGTGELFF